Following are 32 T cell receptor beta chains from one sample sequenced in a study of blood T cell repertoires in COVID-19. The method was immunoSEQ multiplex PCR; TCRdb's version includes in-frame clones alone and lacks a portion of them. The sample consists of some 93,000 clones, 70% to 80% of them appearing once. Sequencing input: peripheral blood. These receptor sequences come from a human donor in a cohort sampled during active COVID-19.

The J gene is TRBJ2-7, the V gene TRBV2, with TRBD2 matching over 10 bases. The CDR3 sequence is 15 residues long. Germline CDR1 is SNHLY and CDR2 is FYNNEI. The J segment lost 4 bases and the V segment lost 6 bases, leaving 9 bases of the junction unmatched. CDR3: CASSEREGGLYEQYF. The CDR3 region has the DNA TGTGCCAGCAGCGAGCGGGAGGGAGGATTGTACGAGCAGTACTTC.

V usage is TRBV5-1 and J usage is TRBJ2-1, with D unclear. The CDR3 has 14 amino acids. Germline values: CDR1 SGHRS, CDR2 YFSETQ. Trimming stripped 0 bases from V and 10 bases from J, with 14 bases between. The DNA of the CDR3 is TGCGCCAGCAGCTTGGTGTCGCGCATCGGGGAGCAGTTCTTC. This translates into CASSLVSRIGEQFF.

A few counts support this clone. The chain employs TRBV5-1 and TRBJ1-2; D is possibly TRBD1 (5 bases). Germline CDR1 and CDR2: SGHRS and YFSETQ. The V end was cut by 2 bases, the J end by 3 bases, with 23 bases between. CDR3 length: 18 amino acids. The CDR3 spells CASSFSIMGQVVDYGYTF. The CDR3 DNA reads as TGCGCCAGCAGCTTCTCCATCATGGGGCAGGTAGTCGACTATGGCTACACCTTC.

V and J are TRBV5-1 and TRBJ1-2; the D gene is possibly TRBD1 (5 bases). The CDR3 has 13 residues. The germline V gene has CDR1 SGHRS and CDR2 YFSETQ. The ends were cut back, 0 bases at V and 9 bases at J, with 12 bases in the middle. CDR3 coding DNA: TGCGCCAGCAGCTTGGGCCAGGGTGAACGCTACACCTTC. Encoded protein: CASSLGQGERYTF.

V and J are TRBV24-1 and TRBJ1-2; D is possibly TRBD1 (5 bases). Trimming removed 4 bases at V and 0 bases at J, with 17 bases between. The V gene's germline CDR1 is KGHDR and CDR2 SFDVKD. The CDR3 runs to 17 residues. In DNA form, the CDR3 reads TGTGCCACCAGTGAGGGGCGGGGTTTCACAGCTAACTATGGCTACACCTTC. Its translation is CATSEGRGFTANYGYTF.

DNA of the CDR3: TGCAGCGTCGGGACTAGCGGAGGGCATGGTGAGCAGTACTTC. Translating gives CSVGTSGGHGEQYF. The chain combines TRBV29-1 with TRBJ2-7, with 11 bases identical to TRBD2. The CDR3 consists of 14 residues. V lost 6 bases, J lost 7 bases, and 11 bases stayed unmatched. The germline V gene encodes CDR1 SQVTM and CDR2 ANQGSEA.

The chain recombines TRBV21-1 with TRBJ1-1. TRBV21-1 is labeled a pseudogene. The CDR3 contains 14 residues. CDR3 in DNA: TGTGCCAGCAGCAAAAGGGGGGGTGAGGCTGAAGCTTTCTTT. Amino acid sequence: CASSKRGGEAEAFF.

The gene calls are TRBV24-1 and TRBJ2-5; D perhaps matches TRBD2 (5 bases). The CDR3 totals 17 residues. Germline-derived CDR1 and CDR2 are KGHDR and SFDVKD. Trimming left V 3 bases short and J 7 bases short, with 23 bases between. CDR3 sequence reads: CATSDGQTTAVTGTQYF. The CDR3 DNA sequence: TGTGCCACCAGTGATGGGCAGACTACCGCCGTGACTGGGACCCAGTACTTC.

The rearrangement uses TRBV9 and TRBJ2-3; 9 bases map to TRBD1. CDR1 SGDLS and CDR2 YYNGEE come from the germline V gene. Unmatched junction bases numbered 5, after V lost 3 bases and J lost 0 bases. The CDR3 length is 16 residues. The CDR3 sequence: CASSGGTGPSTDTQYF. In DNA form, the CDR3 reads TGTGCCAGCAGCGGCGGGACAGGGCCTAGCACAGATACGCAGTATTTT.

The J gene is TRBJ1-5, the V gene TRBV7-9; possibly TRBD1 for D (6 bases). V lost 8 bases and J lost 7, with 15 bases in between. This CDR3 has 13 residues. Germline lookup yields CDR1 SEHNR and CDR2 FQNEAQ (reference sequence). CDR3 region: CASSGQDRQPQHF. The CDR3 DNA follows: TGTGCCAGCTCTGGTCAGGACAGACAGCCCCAGCATTTT.

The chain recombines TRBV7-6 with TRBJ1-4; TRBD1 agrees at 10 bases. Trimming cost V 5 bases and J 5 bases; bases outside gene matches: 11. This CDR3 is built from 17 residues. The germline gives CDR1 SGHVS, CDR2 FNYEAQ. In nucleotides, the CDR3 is TGTGCCAGCAGCCAACACCCCGGGACAGGGGAAAATGAAAAACTGTTTTTT. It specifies CASSQHPGTGENEKLFF.

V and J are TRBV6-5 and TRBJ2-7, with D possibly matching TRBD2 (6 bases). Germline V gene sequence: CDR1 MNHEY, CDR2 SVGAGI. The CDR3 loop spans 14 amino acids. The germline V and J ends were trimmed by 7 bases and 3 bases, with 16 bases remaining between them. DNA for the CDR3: TGTGCCAGCACCAGAGGGAGGTCGGACTACGAGCAGTACTTC. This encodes CASTRGRSDYEQYF.

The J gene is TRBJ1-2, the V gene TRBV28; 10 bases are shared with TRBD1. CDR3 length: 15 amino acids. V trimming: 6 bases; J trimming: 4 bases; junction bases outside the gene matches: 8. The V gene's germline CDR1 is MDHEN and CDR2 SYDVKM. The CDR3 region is CASSSVTGGPYGYTF. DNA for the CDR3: TGTGCCAGCAGCTCCGTGACAGGGGGCCCCTATGGCTACACCTTC.

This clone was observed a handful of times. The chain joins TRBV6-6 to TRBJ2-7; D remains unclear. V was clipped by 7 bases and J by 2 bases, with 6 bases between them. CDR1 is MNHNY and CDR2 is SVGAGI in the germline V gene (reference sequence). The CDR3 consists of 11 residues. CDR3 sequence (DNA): TGTGCCAGCACTACAGCCTACGAGCAGTACTTC. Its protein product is CASTTAYEQYF.

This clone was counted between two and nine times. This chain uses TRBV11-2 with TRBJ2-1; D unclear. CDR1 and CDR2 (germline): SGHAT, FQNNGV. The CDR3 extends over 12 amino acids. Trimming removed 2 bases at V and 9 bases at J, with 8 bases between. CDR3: CASSLIRAEQFF. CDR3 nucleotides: TGTGCCAGCAGCTTAATCCGAGCTGAGCAGTTCTTC.

CDR3: CASSAGQYGYTF. DNA for the CDR3: TGTGCCAGCAGCGCCGGACAGTATGGCTACACCTTC. The rearrangement links TRBV9 to TRBJ1-2, with D tentatively TRBD1 (6 bases). Germline-derived CDR1 and CDR2 are SGDLS and YYNGEE. The CDR3 is 12 residues long. The V end was cut by 3 bases, the J end by 5 bases, with 8 bases between.

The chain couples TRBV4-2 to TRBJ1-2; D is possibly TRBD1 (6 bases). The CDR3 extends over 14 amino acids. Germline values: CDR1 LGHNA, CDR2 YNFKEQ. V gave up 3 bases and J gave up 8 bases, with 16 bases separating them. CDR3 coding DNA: TGTGCCAGCAGCCAGATCGGACAGATGCGCGGCTACACCTTC. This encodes CASSQIGQMRGYTF.

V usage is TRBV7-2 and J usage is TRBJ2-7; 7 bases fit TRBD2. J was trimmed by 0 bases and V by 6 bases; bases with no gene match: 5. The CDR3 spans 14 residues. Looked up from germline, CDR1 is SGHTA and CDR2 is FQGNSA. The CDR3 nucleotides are TGTGCCAGCAGTTGGCGGGAGCGCTCCTACGAGCAGTACTTC. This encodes CASSWRERSYEQYF.

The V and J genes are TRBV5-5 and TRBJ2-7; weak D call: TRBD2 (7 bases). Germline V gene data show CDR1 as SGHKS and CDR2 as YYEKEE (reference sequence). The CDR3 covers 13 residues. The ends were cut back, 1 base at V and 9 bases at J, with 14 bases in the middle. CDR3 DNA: TGTGCCAGCAGCTTGCTTGGGGGAGGGGGGCAGTACTTC. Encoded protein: CASSLLGGGGQYF.

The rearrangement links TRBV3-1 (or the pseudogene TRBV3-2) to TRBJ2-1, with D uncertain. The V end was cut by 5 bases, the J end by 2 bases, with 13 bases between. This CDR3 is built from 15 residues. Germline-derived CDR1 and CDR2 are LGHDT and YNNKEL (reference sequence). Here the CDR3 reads CASSETAAAYNEQFF. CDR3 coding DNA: TGTGCCAGCAGCGAAACGGCGGCGGCCTACAATGAGCAGTTCTTC.

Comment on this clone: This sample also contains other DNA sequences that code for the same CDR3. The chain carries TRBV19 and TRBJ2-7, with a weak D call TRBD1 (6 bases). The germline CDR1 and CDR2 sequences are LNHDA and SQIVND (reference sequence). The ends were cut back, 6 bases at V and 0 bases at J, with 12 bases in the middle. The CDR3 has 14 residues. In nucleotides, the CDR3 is TGTGCCAGTAGCAGACAGGTGAGCTCCTACGAGCAGTACTTC. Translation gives CASSRQVSSYEQYF.

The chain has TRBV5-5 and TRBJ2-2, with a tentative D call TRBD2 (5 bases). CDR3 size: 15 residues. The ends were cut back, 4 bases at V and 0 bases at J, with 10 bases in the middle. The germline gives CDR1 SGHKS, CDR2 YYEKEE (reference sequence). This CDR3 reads CASSGPGTNTGELFF. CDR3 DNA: TGTGCCAGCAGCGGACCCGGGACGAACACCGGGGAGCTGTTTTTT.

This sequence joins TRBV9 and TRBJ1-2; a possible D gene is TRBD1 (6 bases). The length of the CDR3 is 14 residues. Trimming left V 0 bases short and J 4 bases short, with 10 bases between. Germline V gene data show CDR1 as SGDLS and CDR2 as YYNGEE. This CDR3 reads CASSVGQERYGYTF. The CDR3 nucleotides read TGTGCCAGCAGCGTAGGACAGGAGCGCTATGGCTACACCTTC.

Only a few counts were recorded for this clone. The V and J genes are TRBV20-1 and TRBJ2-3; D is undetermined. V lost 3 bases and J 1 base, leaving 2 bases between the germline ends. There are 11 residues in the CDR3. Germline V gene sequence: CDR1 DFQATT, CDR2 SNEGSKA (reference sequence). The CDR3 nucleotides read TGCAGTGCTAGCGGCACAGATACGCAGTATTTT. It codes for CSASGTDTQYF.

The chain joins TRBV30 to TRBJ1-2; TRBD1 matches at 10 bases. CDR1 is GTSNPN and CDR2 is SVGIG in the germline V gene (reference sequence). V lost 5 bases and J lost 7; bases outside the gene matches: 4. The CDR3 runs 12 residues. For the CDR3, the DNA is TGTGCCTGGGAGACAGGGGGCATTGGCTACACCTTC. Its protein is CAWETGGIGYTF.

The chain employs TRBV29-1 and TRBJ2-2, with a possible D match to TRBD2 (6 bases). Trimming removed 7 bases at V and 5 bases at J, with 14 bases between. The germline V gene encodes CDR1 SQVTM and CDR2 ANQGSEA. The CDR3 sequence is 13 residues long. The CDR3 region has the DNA TGCAGCGCTCCAGTGGGGGGTACCGGGGAGCTGTTTTTT. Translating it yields CSAPVGGTGELFF.

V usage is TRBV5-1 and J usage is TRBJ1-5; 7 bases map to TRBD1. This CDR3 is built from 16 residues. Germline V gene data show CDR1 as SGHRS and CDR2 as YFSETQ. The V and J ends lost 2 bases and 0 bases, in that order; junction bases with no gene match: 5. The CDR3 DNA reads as TGCGCCAGCAGCTTACAGGGGCCGGGTAGCAATCAGCCCCAGCATTTT. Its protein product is CASSLQGPGSNQPQHF.

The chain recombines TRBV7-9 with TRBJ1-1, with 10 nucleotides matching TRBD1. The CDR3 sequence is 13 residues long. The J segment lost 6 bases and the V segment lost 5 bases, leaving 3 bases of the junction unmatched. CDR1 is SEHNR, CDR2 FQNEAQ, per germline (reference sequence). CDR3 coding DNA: TGTGCCAGCAGCGCAGACAGGGGGCCTGAAGCTTTCTTT. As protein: CASSADRGPEAFF.

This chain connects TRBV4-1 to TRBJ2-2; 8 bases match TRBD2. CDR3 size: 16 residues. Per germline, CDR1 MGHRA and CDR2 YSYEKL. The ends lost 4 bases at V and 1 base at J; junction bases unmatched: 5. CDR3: CASSRGLAENTGELFF. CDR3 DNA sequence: TGCGCCAGCAGCCGAGGACTAGCAGAGAACACCGGGGAGCTGTTTTTT.

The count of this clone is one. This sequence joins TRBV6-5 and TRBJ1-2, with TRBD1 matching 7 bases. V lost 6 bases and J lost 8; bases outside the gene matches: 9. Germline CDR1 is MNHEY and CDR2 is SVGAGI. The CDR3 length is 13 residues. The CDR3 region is CASSGGQTRGYTF. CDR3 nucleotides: TGTGCCAGCAGCGGGGGACAGACTCGAGGCTACACCTTC.

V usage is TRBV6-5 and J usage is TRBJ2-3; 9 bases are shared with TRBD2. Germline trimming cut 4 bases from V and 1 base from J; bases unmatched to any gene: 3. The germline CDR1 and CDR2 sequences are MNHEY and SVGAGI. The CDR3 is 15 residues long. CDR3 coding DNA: TGTGCCAGCAGTTTAGCGGGAGTTGGCACAGATACGCAGTATTTT. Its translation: CASSLAGVGTDTQYF.

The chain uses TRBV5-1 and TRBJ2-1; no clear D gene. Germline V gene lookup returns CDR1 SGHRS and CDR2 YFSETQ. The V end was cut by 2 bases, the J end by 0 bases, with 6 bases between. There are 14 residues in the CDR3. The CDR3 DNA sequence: TGCGCCAGCAGCTTAGCTCCCTCCTACAATGAGCAGTTCTTC. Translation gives CASSLAPSYNEQFF.